This entry describes one T cell receptor beta chain. Its antigen target is currently unknown. Per-base quality was not reported, and no clone a single base away is much larger than it. The intended sense of this specimen's treatment or condition label: roughly 20 received Ad26.COV2.S at low or high dose, single or two shots; about five received placebo; per-sample allocation not given. For vaccine and placebo recipients, repertoires were sequenced using samples collected on day 63 after the first injection. Between 29 July and 7 August 2020, Cohort 1b enrolled approximately 26 adults aged 18-55 years at one site in Boston, USA. Ad26.COV2.S consisted of a replication-incompetent adenovirus type 26 vector by which a prefusion-stabilized SARS-CoV-2 spike protein from the original Wuhan strain was expressed. This entry comes from a study of Ad26.COV2.S vaccination and SARS-CoV-2 variants (dated by TCRdb to 2020 to 2023). Regarding the research as a whole: Vaccine-arm donors were drawn from COV1001, a multicentre, randomized, double-blind, placebo-controlled phase I-IIa trial of Ad26.COV2.S in healthy adults. Ad26.COV2.S was given intramuscularly at 5x10^10 or 1x10^11 viral particles, as a single shot or as two shots 56 days apart. TCRbeta repertoire sequencing served as the tool for gauging how specific and how broad the SARS-CoV-2-reactive T cell receptors were following Ad26.COV2.S vaccination. The TCR-sequenced set comprised around 30 samples: around 20 Ad26.COV2.S vaccine recipients, 5 placebo recipients and 8 SARS-CoV-2 convalescent individuals. Trial participants were randomized into five groups of five: low-dose or high-dose Ad26.COV2.S given once or twice, or placebo on both occasions. Blinding of investigators to trial group allocation was maintained during experiments and outcome assessment. What the authors observed across the whole study: Non-spike TCR breadth was comparable between vaccine and placebo recipients, consistent with the vaccine containing only spike. Compared with placebo recipients, Ad26.COV2.S recipients showed higher spike-specific TCR breadth (P = 0.0014). Comparing responses between vaccine doses or regimens was not something the study was powered to do. Substantial breadth of spike-specific CD8+ and CD4+ T cell responses was reported after vaccination. According to the authors, total T cell responses may have been underestimated by the TCR breadth and depth analyses.

For CDR1 and CDR2, the germline V gene lists ENHRY and SYGVKD. V drops 10 bases and J drops 2 bases, leaving 8 bases in between. Reading from cysteine to phenylalanine, the CDR3 counts 12 amino acids. CDR3 DNA is the only sequence kept; it has 36 bases, read in frame from the first base. TCRbeta CDR3 regions were sequenced with the immunoSEQ Assay. After extraction, genomic DNA underwent amplification by bias-controlled multiplex PCR, followed by high-throughput sequencing. In the source study's methods: To quantify the absolute abundance of every unique TCRbeta CDR3 region, sequences were collapsed and filtered. T cell fraction was estimated by normalizing TCRbeta template counts to usable DNA, which was measured by amplifying reference genes present in all nucleated cells. Repertoire TCRs were annotated as SARS-CoV-2-specific when V gene, CDR3 amino acid sequence and J gene were exactly matched to a known reactive TCR set. The reference SARS-CoV-2 TCR set was obtained from MIRA and was filtered for enrichment in COVID-19-positive ImmuneCODE repertoires, whereby public or cross-reactive TCRs were removed. Using the MIRA antigens, annotated TCRs were further analysed by specific ORF or by position within an ORF. Breadth was defined as the number of annotated unique rearrangements divided by the total number of unique productive rearrangements, and depth was defined as the summed frequency of the annotated unique rearrangements. Two-sided Wilcoxon rank-sum tests were applied when comparing TCR breadth between groups. TCRdb mirrors the immuneACCESS table, restricted to in-frame sequences. Some clones are absent from its copies; in checked studies, under half trace to an unresolved V gene, and the reason for the others is unknown. V, J and clone size are taken as reported in that table, and D and trimming were inferred from the DNA itself. This sample lists 350,000 to 500,000 clones; roughly 89% were detected once. The leading ten clones occupy just over 2.5% of the sample.

The chain joins TRBV10-3 to TRBJ2-2; no D gene can be assigned with confidence. This TCR came from a person between 18 and 65 years old who received the Ad26.COV2.S COVID-19 vaccine or a placebo. Here the sequenced sample was peripheral blood, taken in a trial of Ad26.COV2.S vaccine versus placebo. The sequenced DNA is TGTGCCACCTCGGAAAACACCGGGGAGCTGTTTTTT. Its product reads: CATSENTGELFF.